These 16 T cell receptor beta chains originate from one sample sequenced in a study of T-cell memory formation after mild COVID-19. Using its own MiXCR run on the 5' RACE reads, TCRdb lists one record per CDR3 protein. In the table there are hundreds of thousands of distinct CDR3 sequences, 15% to 20% of which are singletons. The sequenced material came from PBMCs or a T cell subset sorted from them (not recorded which). These receptor sequences come from a man aged 18 to 30 who had mild COVID-19 (a few samples of this study predate the infection). Cell type and time point are not known.

The rearrangement links TRBV20-1 to TRBJ2-5; 8 nucleotides match TRBD1. With 5 bases clipped from V and 5 bases from J, the junction kept 13 bases outside the gene matches. This CDR3 spans 15 amino acids. Germline V CDR1 and CDR2: DFQATT, SNEGSKA (reference sequence). CDR3 amino acids: CSARGIDRGRETQYF. As DNA, the CDR3 is TGCAGTGCTCGAGGGATTGACAGGGGAAGGGAGACCCAGTACTTC.

This clonotype was seen many times. The CDR3 loop reads CASSLRQATGELFF. CDR3 DNA: TGTGCCAGCAGCCTCAGACAGGCCACCGGGGAGCTGTTTTTT. The chain uses TRBV7-6 and TRBJ2-2; a possible D gene is TRBD1 (6 bases). The germline gives CDR1 SGHVS, CDR2 FNYEAQ. The CDR3 runs 14 residues. Trimming stripped 5 bases from V and 4 bases from J, with 11 bases between.

V and J are TRBV15 and TRBJ1-3, with TRBD1 matching 9 bases. Germline CDR1 LNHNV, CDR2 YYDKDF (reference sequence). This CDR3 has 15 residues. Losses at the gene ends were 5 bases for V and 2 bases for J; bases not matched to a gene: 4. The CDR3 nucleotides read TGTGCCACCAGCGGACAGGGGCTAACTGGAAACACCATATATTTT. It specifies CATSGQGLTGNTIYF. The variable domain in full, with the rest retrieved from reference TRBV15 and TRBJ1-3, is DAMVIQNPRYQVTQFGKPVTLSCSQTLNHNVMYWYQQKSSQAPKLLFHYYDKDFNNEADTPDNFQSRRPNTSFCFLDIRSPGLGDTAMYLCATSGQGLTGNTIYFGEGSWLTVV.

This clonotype was recorded a few times. V is TRBV5-1 and J is TRBJ2-7; 7 bases are shared with TRBD1. V was clipped by 3 bases and J by 0 bases; unmatched bases: 9. Per germline, CDR1 SGHRS and CDR2 YFSETQ. This CDR3 comprises 16 residues. The CDR3 here is CASSSSTGSSSYEQYF. The DNA of the CDR3 is TGCGCCAGCAGCTCGTCGACAGGGAGCAGCTCCTACGAGCAGTACTTC.

This clonotype was seen only a few times. The chain carries TRBV19 and TRBJ1-6; D is possibly TRBD1 (5 bases). V was trimmed by 9 bases and J by 9 bases, leaving 9 bases between them. Looked up from germline, CDR1 is LNHDA and CDR2 is SQIVND (reference sequence). This CDR3 has 11 amino acids. As DNA, the CDR3 is TGTGCCAGGTCCGGGGGTTCACCCCTCCACTTT. It translates to CARSGGSPLHF.

This clonotype was seen a few times. This chain uses TRBV11-2 with TRBJ2-7, with D tentatively TRBD2 (5 bases). Trimming took 6 bases from V and 0 from J, leaving 12 bases between them. The germline CDR1 and CDR2 sequences are SGHAT and FQNNGV. CDR3 size: 14 residues. CDR3 sequence: CASSSGLSSYEQYV. For the CDR3, the DNA is TGTGCCAGCAGTTCCGGACTGAGCTCCTACGAGCAGTACGTC.

CDR3 sequence (DNA): TGTGCCTCGCCGGGGCTAGCGGGTCTGAACACCGGGGAGCTGTTTTTT. Protein product: CASPGLAGLNTGELFF. The chain links TRBV7-9 to TRBJ2-2; 8 positions agree with TRBD2. This CDR3 is built from 16 residues. The germline CDR1 and CDR2 sequences are SEHNR and FQNEAQ (reference sequence). After removal of 11 bases from V and 1 base from J, the junction contained 12 bases not matched to a gene.

This clonotype was counted a few times. The CDR3 nucleotides are TGCAGTGCTCGTCAGGGTCCCTATAATTCACCCCTCCACTTT. This codes for CSARQGPYNSPLHF. The chain combines TRBV20-1 with TRBJ1-6; D might be TRBD1 (5 bases). There are 14 residues in the CDR3. The ends were cut back, 5 bases at V and 2 bases at J, with 10 bases in the middle. Germline CDR1 and CDR2: DFQATT and SNEGSKA (reference sequence).

This clonotype occurred a few times. V is TRBV12-3 or TRBV12-4 and J is TRBJ1-2; no clear D gene. The CDR3 is made up of 12 amino acids. The germline V and J ends were trimmed by 0 bases and 8 bases, with 7 bases remaining between them. The DNA of the CDR3 is TGTGCCAGCAGTTTAGCGGGTAGGGGCTACACCTTC. Its protein product is CASSLAGRGYTF.

The chain is built from TRBV2 and TRBJ2-3; D is unresolved. Trimming shortened V by 7 bases and J by 2 bases, and 10 bases separated the two germline ends. CDR3 length equals 13 residues. Germline CDR1 and CDR2: SNHLY and FYNNEI. In nucleotides, the CDR3 is TGTGCCAGCATGCTGATCTTCACAGATACGCAGTATTTT. The encoded protein is CASMLIFTDTQYF.

The CDR3 nucleotides read TGTGCCAGCAGTTACTCGCCCCGACAAGGGGAGCAGTACGTC. Its translation: CASSYSPRQGEQYV. The chain recombines TRBV6-2 or TRBV6-3 with TRBJ2-7; no definite D call. The CDR3 extends over 14 amino acids. Germline loops: CDR1 MNHEY, CDR2 SVGEGT. V was clipped by 0 bases and J by 7 bases, with 13 bases between them.

The rearrangement links TRBV6-5 to TRBJ2-2; D is possibly TRBD2 (5 bases). This CDR3 has 16 residues. Between the trimmed V and J ends, which lost 1 base and 6 bases, there was a span of 15 bases. Per germline, CDR1 MNHEY and CDR2 SVGAGI. CDR3 sequence (DNA): TGTGCCAGCAGTTACTGGGAGACCCGTGGGCCCGGGGAGCTGTTTTTT. Translation: CASSYWETRGPGELFF.

The sample holds many counts of this clonotype. The rearrangement links TRBV9 to TRBJ2-5, with TRBD1 matching 7 bases. With 5 bases clipped from V and 5 bases from J, the junction kept 6 bases outside the gene matches. The germline V gene encodes CDR1 SGDLS and CDR2 YYNGEE. This CDR3 spans 13 amino acids. CDR3 in DNA: TGTGCCAGCAGGCATACAGGGGAGGAGACCCAGTACTTC. Protein product: CASRHTGEETQYF.

The chain combines TRBV5-4 with TRBJ1-1; D remains ambiguous. V was clipped by 1 base and J by 6 bases, with 1 base between them. The CDR3 spans 10 residues. Germline loops: CDR1 SGHNT, CDR2 YYREEE (reference sequence). The CDR3 spells CASSLPEAFF. DNA of the CDR3: TGTGCCAGCAGCTTGCCTGAAGCTTTCTTT.

The V gene is TRBV5-1, the J gene TRBJ2-4; 7 nucleotides line up with TRBD1. This CDR3 contains 15 residues. Germline V gives CDR1 SGHRS, CDR2 YFSETQ. V shed 1 base and J 7 bases; nucleotides not matched to a gene: 8. CDR3 sequence reads: CASSLTGASRNIQYF. DNA for the CDR3: TGCGCCAGCAGCTTGACAGGGGCCTCGAGGAACATTCAGTACTTC.

There are a few counts of this clonotype. This chain joins TRBV7-6 and TRBJ2-3; TRBD2 agrees at 13 bases. The ends lost 6 bases at V and 4 bases at J; junction bases unmatched: 10. CDR1 and CDR2 from the germline V gene are SGHVS and FNYEAQ. The CDR3 consists of 17 residues. DNA of the CDR3: TGTGCCAGCAGACGGACTAGCGGGGGTTTTCCGCCAGATACGCAGTATTTT. It yields the protein CASRRTSGGFPPDTQYF.